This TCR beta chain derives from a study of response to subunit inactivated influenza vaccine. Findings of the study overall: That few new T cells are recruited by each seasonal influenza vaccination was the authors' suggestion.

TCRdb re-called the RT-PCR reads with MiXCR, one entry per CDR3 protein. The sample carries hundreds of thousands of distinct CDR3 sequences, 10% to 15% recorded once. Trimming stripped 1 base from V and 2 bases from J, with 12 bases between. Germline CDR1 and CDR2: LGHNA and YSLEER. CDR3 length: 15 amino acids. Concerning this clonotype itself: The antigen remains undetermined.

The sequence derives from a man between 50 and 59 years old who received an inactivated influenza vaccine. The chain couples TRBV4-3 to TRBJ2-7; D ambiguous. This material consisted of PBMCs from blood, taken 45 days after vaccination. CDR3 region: CASSQVLVPTYEQYF. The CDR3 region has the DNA TGCGCCAGCAGCCAAGTTTTAGTCCCAACCTACGAGCAGTACTTC.